A single T cell receptor (beta chain) is shown here with its context. Its antigen is still unknown. It has no much larger one-base neighbor in the sample; base qualities were not kept. Including cysteine and phenylalanine, the CDR3 has 15 amino acids. Only CDR3 DNA is held: 45 bases, read in frame from base 1. The germline V gene provides CDR1 SGHTA and CDR2 FQGNSA. The V end loses 2 bases and the J end loses 4 bases, and a stretch of 14 bases separates them. This specimen belongs to a study of vaccination effects on CD4 cells after COVID-19 (dated by TCRdb to between 2020 and 2023). Regarding the study in general: Each participant received two doses of an mRNA SARS-CoV-2 vaccine, either BNT162b2 or mRNA-1273. In both COVID-19 convalescent patients and infection-naive vaccine recipients, the study compared SARS-CoV-2 spike-specific CD4+ TCR repertoires from before mRNA vaccination with those from after it. Altogether, approximately 10 COVID-19 convalescent patients and several SARS-CoV-2-naive healthy vaccine recipients made up the full study. The Oncomine TCR Beta short-read assay on an Illumina iSeq 100 was used to sequence cultures from other donors in the study. Results and caveats for the whole study, not just this receptor: The study was limited by a small number of convalescent patients and lacked early post-infection timepoints. Among healthy vaccine recipients, nearly all vaccine-induced clones were SARS-CoV-2 mono-reactive, and just 1 of 255 was cross-reactive with common cold coronaviruses. Both infection-induced and vaccine-induced clones contracted markedly at late post-vaccination timepoints, which is consistent with waning T cell responses.

Library preparation used the immunoSEQ multiplex PCR assay. DNA from the CD4+ T cells that had been cultured and isolated underwent TCR beta CDR3 sequencing. The paper's data handling went like this. Non-productive TCR sequences were discarded, and reads were trimmed to the CDR3 region, with only CDR3s of 7 or more amino acids retained. The MANAFEST web app was used to pick out antigen-specific clonotypes by comparing their expansion in peptide wells with that in reference cultures. To be called positive, a clone needed expansion at FDR<0.05 compared with the reference and with all other wells, an odds ratio greater than 5, and a frequency greater than 0.1% in two replicate wells. Clonotypes significantly expanded in SARS-CoV-2 spike wells and in at least one common cold coronavirus spike condition were defined as cross-reactive. Using the stringdist R package, CDR3 similarity was measured by Levenshtein distance, and unrooted trees were constructed with ape in R 3.6.1. Sourced from immuneACCESS, this table was stored by TCRdb with only in-frame sequences that have V and J called. A share of the clones is absent; for the studies checked, an unresolved V gene accounts for under half, and the remainder has no known explanation. That table gives V, J and clone size, and the DNA gave D and trimming. Here the sample has tens of thousands of clones; 75% occur a single time. The ten largest clones take up about 3.5% of the sample.

To identify antigen-specific CD4+ T cell clonotypes by their expansion, the ViraFEST assay first stimulated PBMC with viral peptide pools and then applied TCR sequencing. After about 9 days of culture, CD4+ T cells were isolated with the EasySep CD4+ T cell isolation kit. None of the healthy vaccine recipients had a prior SARS-CoV-2 infection, which was confirmed by nucleocapsid antibody tests that came back negative both before and after vaccination. Approximately 2 million PBMC per well were cultured in IMDM with roughly 5% human AB serum, around 10 IU/ml IL-2 and gentamicin, plus 10 ug/ml peptides. On days 3 and 7, half of the culture medium was replaced with fresh IL-2-containing medium. Unless noted otherwise, every peptide stimulation condition was grown in triplicate wells. PBMC were separated from whole blood using Ficoll-Paque Plus gradient centrifugation and were then either cryopreserved at -140C or used fresh. The overlapping peptide pools covered the spike proteins of SARS-CoV-2 and of the common cold coronaviruses HCoV-NL63, HCoV-OC43 and HCoV-229E. The QIAamp micro DNA kit was used to extract genomic DNA from the cultured CD4+ T cells.

Material: CD4+ T cells from PBMCs cultured with HCoV-OC43 spike peptides, obtained before COVID-19 vaccination. The cell subset or site label, read with the paper, signifies: HCoV-OC43 spike overlapping peptide pool stimulation. The chain links TRBV7-2 with TRBJ2-5; the D gene cannot be resolved reliably. This sequence was found in a human donor who received a COVID-19 vaccine. The CDR3 reads CASSLMSIAGETQYF. The DNA sequence is TGTGCCAGCAGCTTAATGAGTATAGCAGGAGAGACCCAGTACTTC.